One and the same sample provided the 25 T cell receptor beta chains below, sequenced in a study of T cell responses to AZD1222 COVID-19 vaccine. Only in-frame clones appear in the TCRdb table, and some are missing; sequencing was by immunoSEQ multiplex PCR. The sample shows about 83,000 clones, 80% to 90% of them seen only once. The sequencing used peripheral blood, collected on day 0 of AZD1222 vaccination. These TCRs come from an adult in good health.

CDR3 sequence reads: CSYRRGFGETQYF. In nucleotides, the CDR3 is TGCAGCTACCGGAGGGGGTTTGGAGAGACCCAGTACTTC. The J gene is TRBJ2-5, the V gene TRBV29-1, with D possibly being TRBD1 or TRBD2 (6 bases each). The V gene lost 8 bases and the J gene lost 4 bases, with 17 bases spanning the gap. The germline V gene encodes CDR1 SQVTM and CDR2 ANQGSEA. The CDR3 totals 13 residues.

The CDR3 region is CARSSGGAGVGELFF. Here the CDR3 DNA reads TGTGCCAGATCCTCAGGGGGCGCAGGCGTCGGGGAGCTGTTTTTT. The V gene is TRBV6-5, the J gene TRBJ2-2; 8 positions match TRBD1. Germline values: CDR1 MNHEY, CDR2 SVGAGI. The CDR3 extends over 15 amino acids. The trim removed 9 bases at V and 7 bases at J, leaving 13 bases unmatched.

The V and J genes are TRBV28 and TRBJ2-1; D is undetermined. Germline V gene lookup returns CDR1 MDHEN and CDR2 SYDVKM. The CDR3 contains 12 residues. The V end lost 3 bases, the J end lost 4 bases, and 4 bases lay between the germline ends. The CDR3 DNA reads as TGTGCCAGCAGTTTGCAATACAATGAGCAGTTCTTC. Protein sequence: CASSLQYNEQFF.

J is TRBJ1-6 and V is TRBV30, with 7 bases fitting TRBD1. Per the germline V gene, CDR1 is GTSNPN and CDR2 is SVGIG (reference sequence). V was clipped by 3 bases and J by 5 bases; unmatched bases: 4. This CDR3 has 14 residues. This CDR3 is CAWRRQGDNSPLHF. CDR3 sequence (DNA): TGTGCCTGGAGGCGACAGGGAGATAATTCACCCCTCCACTTT.

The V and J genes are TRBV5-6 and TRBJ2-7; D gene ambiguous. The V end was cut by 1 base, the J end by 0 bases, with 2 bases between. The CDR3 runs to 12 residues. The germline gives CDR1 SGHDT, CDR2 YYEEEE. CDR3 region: CASSLPSYEQYF. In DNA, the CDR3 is TGTGCCAGCAGCTTGCCCTCCTACGAGCAGTACTTC.

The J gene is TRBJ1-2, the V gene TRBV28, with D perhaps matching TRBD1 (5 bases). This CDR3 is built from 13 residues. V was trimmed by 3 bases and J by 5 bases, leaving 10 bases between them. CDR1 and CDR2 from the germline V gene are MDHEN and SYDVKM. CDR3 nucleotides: TGTGCCAGCAGTTTCACGGGACGATATGGCTACACCTTC. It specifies CASSFTGRYGYTF.

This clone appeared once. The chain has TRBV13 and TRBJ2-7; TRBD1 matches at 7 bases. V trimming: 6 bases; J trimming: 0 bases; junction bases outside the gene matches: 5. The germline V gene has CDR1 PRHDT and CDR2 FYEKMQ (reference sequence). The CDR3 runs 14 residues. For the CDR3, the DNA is TGTGCCAGCAGTCTGGGGACAGCCTCCTACGAGCAGTACTTC. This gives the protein CASSLGTASYEQYF.

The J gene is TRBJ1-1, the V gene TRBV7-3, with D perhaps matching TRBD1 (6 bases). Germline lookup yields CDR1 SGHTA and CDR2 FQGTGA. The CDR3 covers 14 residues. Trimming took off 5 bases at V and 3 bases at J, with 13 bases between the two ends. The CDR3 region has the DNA TGTGCCAGCAGCACCCAGTCAGGGGACACTGAAGCTTTCTTT. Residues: CASSTQSGDTEAFF.

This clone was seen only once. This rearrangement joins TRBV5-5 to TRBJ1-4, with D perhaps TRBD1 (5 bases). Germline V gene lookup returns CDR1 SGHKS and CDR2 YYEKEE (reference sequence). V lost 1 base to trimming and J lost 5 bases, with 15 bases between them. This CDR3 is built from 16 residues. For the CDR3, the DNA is TGTGCCAGCAGCTTGAGTGTGGGGACGAGCAATGAAAAACTGTTTTTT. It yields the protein CASSLSVGTSNEKLFF.

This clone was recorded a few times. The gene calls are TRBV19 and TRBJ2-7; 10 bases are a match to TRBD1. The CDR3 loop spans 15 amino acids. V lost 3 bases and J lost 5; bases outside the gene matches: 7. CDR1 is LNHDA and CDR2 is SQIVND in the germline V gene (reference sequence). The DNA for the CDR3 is TGTGCCAGTAGTATTACCGGGACAGGGGCCGACGAGCAGTACTTC. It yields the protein CASSITGTGADEQYF.

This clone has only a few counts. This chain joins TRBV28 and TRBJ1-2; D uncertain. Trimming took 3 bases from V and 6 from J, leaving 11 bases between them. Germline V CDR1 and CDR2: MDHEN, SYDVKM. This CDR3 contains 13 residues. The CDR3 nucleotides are TGTGCCAGCAGTTTCGGCAGGTGGGATGGCTACACCTTC. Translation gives CASSFGRWDGYTF.

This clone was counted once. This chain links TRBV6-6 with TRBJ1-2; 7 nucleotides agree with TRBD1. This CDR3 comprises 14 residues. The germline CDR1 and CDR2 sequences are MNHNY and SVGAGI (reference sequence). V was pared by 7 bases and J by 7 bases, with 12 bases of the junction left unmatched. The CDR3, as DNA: TGTGCCAGCACCTACGATGACAGGGCCATTGGCTACACCTTC. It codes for CASTYDDRAIGYTF.

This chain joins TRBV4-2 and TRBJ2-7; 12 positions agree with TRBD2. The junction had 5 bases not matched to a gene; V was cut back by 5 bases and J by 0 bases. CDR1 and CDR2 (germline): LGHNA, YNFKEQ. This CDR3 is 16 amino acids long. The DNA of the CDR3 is TGTGCCAGCAGCACGTTGACTAGCGGGAGCTCCTACGAGCAGTACTTC. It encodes CASSTLTSGSSYEQYF.

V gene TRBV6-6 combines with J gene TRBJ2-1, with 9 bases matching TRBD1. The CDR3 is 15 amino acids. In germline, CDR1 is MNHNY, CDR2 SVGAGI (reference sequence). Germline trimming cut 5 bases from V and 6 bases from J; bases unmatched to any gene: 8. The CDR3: CASSQGQGSGNEQFF. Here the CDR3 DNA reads TGTGCCAGCAGTCAGGGACAGGGAAGCGGCAATGAGCAGTTCTTC.

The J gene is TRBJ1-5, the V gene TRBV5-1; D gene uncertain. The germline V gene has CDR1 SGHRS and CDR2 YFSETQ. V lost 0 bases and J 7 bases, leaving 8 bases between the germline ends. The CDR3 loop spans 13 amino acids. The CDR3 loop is CASSLAPEQPQHF. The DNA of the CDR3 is TGCGCCAGCAGCTTGGCGCCCGAGCAGCCCCAGCATTTT.

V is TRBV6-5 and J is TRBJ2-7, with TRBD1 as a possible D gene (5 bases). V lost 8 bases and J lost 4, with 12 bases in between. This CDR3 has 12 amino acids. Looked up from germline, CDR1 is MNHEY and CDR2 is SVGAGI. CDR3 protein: CASGHGVYEQYF. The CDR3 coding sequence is TGTGCCAGCGGACACGGAGTTTACGAGCAGTACTTC.

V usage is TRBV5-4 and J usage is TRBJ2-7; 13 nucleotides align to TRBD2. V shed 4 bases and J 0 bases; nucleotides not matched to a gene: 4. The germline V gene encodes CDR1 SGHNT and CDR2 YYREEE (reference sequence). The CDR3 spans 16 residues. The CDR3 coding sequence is TGTGCCAGCAGCCAACTAGCGGGGGGGATCTCCTACGAGCAGTACTTC. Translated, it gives CASSQLAGGISYEQYF.

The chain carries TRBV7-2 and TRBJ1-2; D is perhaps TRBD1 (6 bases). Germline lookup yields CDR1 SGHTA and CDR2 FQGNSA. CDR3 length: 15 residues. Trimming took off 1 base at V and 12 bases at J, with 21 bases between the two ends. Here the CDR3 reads CASSLEGGLGWADTF. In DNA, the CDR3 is TGTGCCAGCAGCTTAGAGGGGGGGCTTGGCTGGGCAGACACCTTC. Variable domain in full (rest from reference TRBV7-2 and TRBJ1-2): GAGVSQSPSNKVTEKGKDVELRCDPISGHTALYWYRQSLGQGLEFLIYFQGNSAPDKSGLPSDRFSAERTGGSVSTLTIQRTQQEDSAVYLCASSLEGGLGWADTFGSGTRLTVV.

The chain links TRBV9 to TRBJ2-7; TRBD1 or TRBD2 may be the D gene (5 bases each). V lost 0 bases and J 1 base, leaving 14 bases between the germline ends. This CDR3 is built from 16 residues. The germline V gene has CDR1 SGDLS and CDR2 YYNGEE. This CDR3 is CASSVVWWWGSYEQYF. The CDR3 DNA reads TGTGCCAGCAGCGTAGTTTGGTGGTGGGGGTCCTACGAGCAGTACTTC.

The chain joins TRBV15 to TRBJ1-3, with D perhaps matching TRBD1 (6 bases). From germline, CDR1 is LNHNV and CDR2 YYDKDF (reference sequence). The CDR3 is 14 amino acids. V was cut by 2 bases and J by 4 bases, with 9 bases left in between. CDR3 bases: TGTGCCACCAGCAGAAGGGGGGAAGGAAACACCATATATTTT. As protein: CATSRRGEGNTIYF.

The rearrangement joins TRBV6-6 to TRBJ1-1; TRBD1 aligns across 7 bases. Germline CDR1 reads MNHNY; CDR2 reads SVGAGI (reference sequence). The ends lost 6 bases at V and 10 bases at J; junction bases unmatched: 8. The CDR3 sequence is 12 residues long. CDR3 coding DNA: TGTGCCAGCAGCGCAACAGGGGAGGGAGCTTTCTTT. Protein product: CASSATGEGAFF.

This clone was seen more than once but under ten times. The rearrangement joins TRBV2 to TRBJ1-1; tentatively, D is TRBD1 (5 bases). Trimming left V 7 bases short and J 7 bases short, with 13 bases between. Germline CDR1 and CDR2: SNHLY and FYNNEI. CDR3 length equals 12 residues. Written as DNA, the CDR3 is TGTGCCAGCATGGGGGACGGACTTGAAGCTTTCTTT. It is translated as CASMGDGLEAFF.

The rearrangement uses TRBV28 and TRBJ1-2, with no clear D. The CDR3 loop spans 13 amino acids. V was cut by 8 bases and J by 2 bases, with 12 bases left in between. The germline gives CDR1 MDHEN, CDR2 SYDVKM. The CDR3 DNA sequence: TGTGCCAGCCGCACCGGGCCAAACTATGGCTACACCTTC. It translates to CASRTGPNYGYTF.

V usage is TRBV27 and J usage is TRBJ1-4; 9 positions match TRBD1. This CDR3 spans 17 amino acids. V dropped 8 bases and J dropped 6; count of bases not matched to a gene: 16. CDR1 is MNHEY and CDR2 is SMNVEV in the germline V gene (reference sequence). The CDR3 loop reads CASGAGQGPGRYEKLFF. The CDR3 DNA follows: TGTGCCAGCGGGGCGGGACAGGGCCCCGGGAGGTATGAAAAACTGTTTTTT. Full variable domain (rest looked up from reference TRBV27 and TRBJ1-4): EAQVTQNPRYLITVTGKKLTVTCSQNMNHEYMSWYRQDPGLGLRQIYYSMNVEVTDKGDVPEGYKVSRKEKRNFPLILESPSPNQTSLYFCASGAGQGPGRYEKLFFGSGTQLSVL.

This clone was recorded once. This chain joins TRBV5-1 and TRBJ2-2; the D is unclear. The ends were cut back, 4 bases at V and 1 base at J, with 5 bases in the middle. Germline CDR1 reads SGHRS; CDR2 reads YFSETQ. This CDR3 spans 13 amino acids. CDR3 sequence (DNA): TGCGCCAGCAGCGAGCGGAACACCGGGGAGCTGTTTTTT. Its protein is CASSERNTGELFF. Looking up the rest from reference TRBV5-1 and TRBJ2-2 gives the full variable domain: KAGVTQTPRYLIKTRGQQVTLSCSPISGHRSVSWYQQTPGQGLQFLFEYFSETQRNKGNFPGRFSGRQFSNSRSEMNVSTLELGDSALYLCASSERNTGELFFGEGSRLTVL.